One and the same sample provided the 7 T cell receptor beta chains below, sequenced in a study of tumor-infiltrating lymphocytes in glioblastoma multiforme. Multiple V-beta primers and a C-beta primer amplified TCRB from RNA. Each CDR3 protein is one row after TCRdb ran MiXCR on the multiplex PCR reads. The sample lists 8,900 or so distinct CDR3 sequences, around 70% seen once, with 40% to 60% in the top ten. The sequenced sample consisted of brain tumor tissue. The receptors were sampled from a male donor with glioblastoma.

The gene calls are TRBV6-5 and TRBJ1-4; TRBD1 matches at 7 bases. Germline V gene lookup returns CDR1 MNHEY and CDR2 SVGAGI. The V gene end was trimmed by 8 bases and the J gene end by 8 bases; junction bases not matched to a gene: 5. This CDR3 spans 12 amino acids. The CDR3 loop reads CASGTTGEKLFF. The CDR3, as DNA: TGTGCCAGCGGCACGACAGGGGAAAAACTGTTTTTT.

The chain uses TRBV12-3 or TRBV12-4 and TRBJ2-3, with D unclear. Trimming left V 1 base short and J 0 bases short, with 8 bases between. The CDR3 sequence is 15 residues long. CDR3 loop: CASSLGASSTDTQYF. The DNA of the CDR3 is TGTGCCAGCAGTTTAGGCGCGAGCAGCACAGATACGCAGTATTTT.

This sequence joins TRBV11-2 and TRBJ2-1, with D uncertain. The V end was cut by 1 base, the J end by 0 bases, with 13 bases between. CDR3 size: 17 residues. Germline V gene lookup returns CDR1 SGHAT and CDR2 FQNNGV. The CDR3: CASSLALRQSSYNEQFF. In DNA, the CDR3 is TGTGCCAGCAGCTTAGCCCTTCGGCAAAGCTCCTACAATGAGCAGTTCTTC.

Regarding this clonotype: As the CDR3 is not closed by the conserved phenylalanine or tryptophan, this likely results from a read error. V gene TRBV11-2 combines with J gene TRBJ2-3; D is undetermined. Germline assignment: CDR1 SGHAT and CDR2 FQNNGV. V shed 2 bases and J shed 4 bases, with 10 bases lying between them. The length of the CDR3 is 14 residues. The CDR3 bases are TGTGCCAGCAGCTTACAGAGAATGGCAGATACGCAGTATTTG. This sequence encodes CASSLQRMADTQYL.

This chain uses TRBV2 with TRBJ2-1; D ambiguous. The CDR3 spans 11 residues. V dropped 4 bases and J dropped 10 bases, with 8 bases sitting between them. Germline CDR1 and CDR2: SNHLY and FYNNEI. The chain's CDR3 is CASSAPLEQFF. CDR3 DNA sequence: TGTGCCAGCAGTGCCCCGCTGGAGCAGTTCTTC.

As to this clonotype: The CDR3 end shows no conserved phenylalanine or tryptophan, and so a read error is likely. The chain carries TRBV5-5 and TRBJ2-1; 7 bases align to TRBD1. This CDR3 has 15 residues. Germline assignment: CDR1 SGHKS and CDR2 YYEKEE (reference sequence). The CDR3 nucleotides are TGTGCCTGCAGCCTAACAGGGGAGTCCTACAATGAGCAGTTCTCC. Its protein is CACSLTGESYNEQFS.

The genes are TRBV5-1 and TRBJ2-7; tentatively, D is TRBD2 (6 bases). Trimming cost V 0 bases and J 6 bases, with 19 bases left between them. The length of the CDR3 is 16 residues. Germline-derived CDR1 and CDR2 are SGHRS and YFSETQ. In DNA, the CDR3 is TGCGCCAGCAGCTTGGCCCGGGGGAGCATCTTATTCGAGCAGTACTTC. This encodes CASSLARGSILFEQYF.